This TCR beta chain comes out of a study of T cells after yellow fever vaccination. Study context: Preparation used SMART-Seq v4 Ultra Low Input for the low-cell-number fractions.

The CDR3 length is 15 residues. The germline V and J ends were trimmed by 7 bases and 5 bases, with 18 bases remaining between them. TCRdb itself ran the 5' RACE reads through MiXCR, one entry per CDR3 protein. This sample has about 130,000 distinct CDR3 sequences, with under 8.5% found just once. This TCR was sampled from a man aged 18-30 years who received the YFV17D yellow fever vaccine. Sequencing was performed on CD4+ T cells sorted from PBMCs, taken 9 to 10 days after the first yellow fever vaccination. The chain uses TRBV12-3 or TRBV12-4 and TRBJ1-5; D is perhaps TRBD1 (6 bases). In DNA form, the CDR3 reads TGTGCCAGCACTCTAAGGGGGATTGGGTATCAGCCCCAGCATTTT. Translating gives CASTLRGIGYQPQHF.